The 28 T cell receptor beta chains below all came from one sample that was sequenced in a study of blood T cells in healthy people across ages. For the second PCR, which ran for roughly 6 to 11 cycles, a sample-barcoded 5' primer and a J-beta primer mix were used. TCRdb ran MiXCR on the 5' RACE reads and lists one entry per CDR3 protein. Of 730,000 or so distinct CDR3 sequences listed, about 40% are singletons. Sequencing used blood. All receptors derive from a woman aged 60-70 years in good health.

The genes are TRBV20-1 and TRBJ2-1, with D unclear. Trimming took 5 bases from V and 12 from J, leaving 17 bases between them. The length of the CDR3 is 12 residues. CDR1 and CDR2 from the germline V gene are DFQATT and SNEGSKA (reference sequence). The CDR3 region has the DNA TGCAGTGCTGGTTCTATGAGTGGTGGGCAGTTCTTC. It codes for CSAGSMSGGQFF.

The chain recombines TRBV29-1 with TRBJ1-5; 7 positions match TRBD1. Germline V gives CDR1 SQVTM, CDR2 ANQGSEA. The J segment lost 3 bases and the V segment lost 5 bases, leaving 4 bases of the junction unmatched. The CDR3 is made up of 13 amino acids. CDR3 loop: CSVTTGPNQPQHF. The CDR3 coding sequence is TGCAGCGTTACGACAGGGCCCAATCAGCCCCAGCATTTT.

V is TRBV20-1 and J is TRBJ2-7; D gene ambiguous. Germline V gene data show CDR1 as DFQATT and CDR2 as SNEGSKA (reference sequence). This CDR3 comprises 14 residues. Trimming took off 1 base at V and 4 bases at J, with 14 bases between the two ends. The chain's CDR3 is CSARGTETLYEQYF. The CDR3 region has the DNA TGCAGTGCTAGAGGGACGGAAACTTTATACGAGCAGTACTTC.

This clonotype was recorded at least ten times. J is TRBJ2-1 and V is TRBV24-1; D perhaps matches TRBD1 (5 bases). CDR3 length: 15 residues. V was cut by 5 bases and J by 9 bases, with 19 bases left in between. Germline V gives CDR1 KGHDR, CDR2 SFDVKD. The CDR3 region has the DNA TGTGCCACCAGTGCCGAACAGGCCCTGTCCGCTGAGCAGTTCTTC. Its translation: CATSAEQALSAEQFF.

This clonotype was seen a few times. V gene TRBV20-1 combines with J gene TRBJ1-5; maybe TRBD1 (5 bases). The CDR3 loop spans 14 amino acids. Germline CDR1 is DFQATT and CDR2 is SNEGSKA (reference sequence). V was shortened by 6 bases and J by 5 bases, with 17 bases between the two germline ends. CDR3 nucleotides: TGCAGTGCCCGGTTAGAGGAGGGGTATCAGCCCCAGCATTTT. Residues: CSARLEEGYQPQHF.

As for this clonotype: Just one base apart from a much larger clone, this may be a read error. The CDR3 here is CASSPLGRTPSHEQYF. The CDR3 nucleotides are TGTGCCAGCAGCCCCCTGGGGAGAACCCCTTCGCATGAGCAGTACTTC. This chain uses TRBV9 with TRBJ2-5; a weak D match, TRBD2 (5 bases). This CDR3 has 16 amino acids. With 4 bases removed from V and 11 bases from J, the gap between germline ends came to 27 bases. Germline lookup yields CDR1 SGDLS and CDR2 YYNGEE. The full variable domain, completed using reference TRBV9 and TRBJ2-5, is DSGVTQTPKHLITATGQRVTLRCSPRSGDLSVYWYQQSLDQGLQFLIQYYNGEERAKGNILERFSAQQFPDLHSELNLSSLELGDSALYFCASSPLGRTPSHEQYFGPGTRLLVL.

The chain carries TRBV28 and TRBJ2-5; tentatively, D is TRBD1 or TRBD2 (5 bases each). The CDR3 is 17 residues long. Trimming removed 0 bases at V and 5 bases at J, with 19 bases between. Germline CDR1 MDHEN, CDR2 SYDVKM. This CDR3 reads CASSLWQGAVSGETQYF. CDR3 coding DNA: TGTGCCAGCAGTTTATGGCAGGGAGCGGTCTCGGGGGAGACCCAGTACTTC. The complete variable domain, with remaining parts taken from reference TRBV28 and TRBJ2-5, reads DVKVTQSSRYLVKRTGEKVFLECVQDMDHENMFWYRQDPGLGLRLIYFSYDVKMKEKGDIPEGYSVSREKKERFSLILESASTNQTSMYLCASSLWQGAVSGETQYFGPGTRLLVL.

This clonotype appeared a single time. The chain is built from TRBV6-5 and TRBJ2-4; D gene unclear. The CDR3 has 11 residues. Germline V CDR1 and CDR2: MNHEY, SVGAGI. Trimming took off 7 bases at V and 5 bases at J, with 6 bases between the two ends. CDR3 region: CASKKENIQYF. The CDR3 DNA reads TGTGCCAGCAAGAAAGAAAACATTCAGTACTTC.

The rearrangement uses TRBV30 and TRBJ1-2; 9 bases match TRBD1. Per germline, CDR1 GTSNPN and CDR2 SVGIG (reference sequence). The CDR3 is 15 amino acids. Trimming cost V 5 bases and J 2 bases; bases outside gene matches: 9. DNA of the CDR3: TGTGCCTGGTCCGGGACAGGGTATTCGAACTATGGCTACACCTTC. It is translated as CAWSGTGYSNYGYTF.

V is TRBV4-2 and J is TRBJ2-1, with 7 bases lining up with TRBD2. Germline CDR1 and CDR2: LGHNA and YNFKEQ. The CDR3 covers 14 residues. The ends lost 4 bases at V and 5 bases at J; junction bases unmatched: 5. CDR3 loop: CASSLKREHNEQFF. Here the CDR3 DNA reads TGTGCCAGCAGCCTGAAGCGGGAACACAATGAGCAGTTCTTC.

This rearrangement joins TRBV27 to TRBJ2-3; 8 bases agree with TRBD1. The CDR3 runs 14 residues. Germline loops: CDR1 MNHEY, CDR2 SMNVEV (reference sequence). V lost 6 bases and J lost 1; bases outside the gene matches: 3. The CDR3 DNA follows: TGTGCCAGCAGAATGACAGGGGGCACAGATACGCAGTATTTT. Translating gives CASRMTGGTDTQYF.

The V call is TRBV10-3, the J call TRBJ1-2; D gene ambiguous. V lost 3 bases and J lost 0, with 14 bases in between. In germline, CDR1 is ENHRY, CDR2 SYGVKD. CDR3 size: 16 residues. The CDR3 region is CAISDPGGSPNYGYTF. The DNA of the CDR3 is TGTGCCATCAGTGATCCCGGAGGGTCCCCTAACTATGGCTACACCTTC.

This clonotype came up a few times. V usage is TRBV24-1 and J usage is TRBJ2-1; 7 nucleotides agree with TRBD2. The CDR3 is made up of 14 amino acids. The germline V gene encodes CDR1 KGHDR and CDR2 SFDVKD. Unmatched junction bases numbered 6, after V lost 7 bases and J lost 4 bases. The CDR3 DNA is TGTGCCACCAGCACGGGGGGTATGTACAATGAGCAGTTCTTC. This translates into CATSTGGMYNEQFF.

The V and J genes are TRBV27 and TRBJ1-2, with 8 bases that match TRBD1. Germline assignment: CDR1 MNHEY and CDR2 SMNVEV (reference sequence). V gave up 2 bases and J gave up 4 bases; unmatched junction bases: 3. This CDR3 comprises 14 residues. The CDR3 is CASSLKGTGYGYTF. The CDR3 DNA is TGTGCCAGCAGTTTAAAGGGGACAGGCTATGGCTACACCTTC.

Only a few counts were recorded for this clonotype. V is TRBV28 and J is TRBJ1-5, with D perhaps TRBD1 (6 bases). V lost 7 bases and J 4 bases, leaving 14 bases between the germline ends. This CDR3 has 14 residues. Germline CDR1 MDHEN, CDR2 SYDVKM. CDR3: CASILGGGNQPQHF. CDR3 bases: TGTGCCAGCATCCTTGGAGGGGGAAATCAGCCCCAGCATTTT. Looking up the rest from reference TRBV28 and TRBJ1-5 gives the full variable domain: DVKVTQSSRYLVKRTGEKVFLECVQDMDHENMFWYRQDPGLGLRLIYFSYDVKMKEKGDIPEGYSVSREKKERFSLILESASTNQTSMYLCASILGGGNQPQHFGDGTRLSIL.

The chain is built from TRBV6-5 and TRBJ2-3, with unresolved D. The germline V and J ends were trimmed by 8 bases and 1 base, with 7 bases remaining between them. The CDR3 covers 12 residues. The germline V gene encodes CDR1 MNHEY and CDR2 SVGAGI. The CDR3 is CASWKGTDTQYF. CDR3 in DNA: TGTGCCAGCTGGAAGGGCACAGATACGCAGTATTTT.

The chain recombines TRBV12-3 or TRBV12-4 with TRBJ2-2, with 12 positions matching TRBD2. V gave up 6 bases and J gave up 6 bases; unmatched junction bases: 5. The CDR3 has 15 residues. Written as DNA, the CDR3 is TGTGCCAGCAGCAGACTAGCGGGAGAGGCCGGGGAGCTGTTTTTT. Its protein is CASSRLAGEAGELFF.

This clonotype was observed many times. This rearrangement joins TRBV29-1 to TRBJ2-7; 9 bases map to TRBD2. With V trimmed by 6 bases and J by 7 bases, 10 bases remained unmatched. This CDR3 comprises 13 residues. The germline V gene has CDR1 SQVTM and CDR2 ANQGSEA. CDR3 protein: CSVAGTSSREQYF. CDR3 coding DNA: TGCAGCGTAGCCGGGACTAGCTCTCGAGAGCAGTACTTC.

This chain connects TRBV27 to TRBJ2-7; D perhaps matches TRBD2 (6 bases). Germline CDR1 is MNHEY and CDR2 is SMNVEV (reference sequence). Trimming pared 7 bases from V and 0 bases from J, leaving 25 bases between. This CDR3 has 18 residues. In DNA form, the CDR3 reads TGTGCCAGCACAATGAGCTTGGGCAAGGGCGGGAACTCCTACGAGCAGTACTTC. Its protein is CASTMSLGKGGNSYEQYF.

This clonotype appeared many times. The genes are TRBV4-3 and TRBJ2-3; 11 nucleotides align to TRBD2. Trimming removed 3 bases from V and 6 bases from J; junction bases left unmatched: 8. The germline V gene has CDR1 LGHNA and CDR2 YSLEER. The CDR3 consists of 16 residues. CDR3 bases: TGCGCCAGCAGCCAGGCTAGCACTAGCGGGAGTGATACGCAGTATTTT. This gives the protein CASSQASTSGSDTQYF.

The chain employs TRBV30 and TRBJ2-5; 11 bases are a match to TRBD2. CDR1 and CDR2 (germline): GTSNPN, SVGIG (reference sequence). Germline trimming cut 8 bases from V and 5 bases from J; bases unmatched to any gene: 4. The CDR3 has 12 amino acids. CDR3: CAGSGGGETQYF. DNA of the CDR3: TGTGCCGGTAGCGGGGGGGGCGAGACCCAGTACTTC.

This rearrangement joins TRBV6-6 to TRBJ2-5; no clear D. The length of the CDR3 is 15 residues. V gave up 0 bases and J gave up 2 bases, with 10 bases separating them. The V gene's germline CDR1 is MNHNY and CDR2 SVGAGI (reference sequence). CDR3 protein: CASSYSGSYQETQYF. CDR3 DNA: TGTGCCAGCAGTTACTCAGGAAGTTATCAAGAGACCCAGTACTTC.

This chain links TRBV20-1 with TRBJ2-4; 9 bases are a match to TRBD2. Germline values: CDR1 DFQATT, CDR2 SNEGSKA (reference sequence). The length of the CDR3 is 14 residues. The junction had 11 bases not matched to a gene; V was cut back by 1 base and J by 13 bases. The CDR3 here is CSARGPSGTEEQYF. The CDR3 nucleotides are TGCAGTGCTAGAGGGCCTAGCGGGACGGAAGAGCAGTACTTC.

This clonotype was counted only a few times. The chain employs TRBV12-3 or TRBV12-4 and TRBJ2-1; 7 nucleotides line up with TRBD1. The ends lost 5 bases at V and 6 bases at J; junction bases unmatched: 13. This CDR3 is 16 amino acids long. CDR3 amino acids: CASSPPGQVILNEQFF. The CDR3 nucleotides are TGTGCCAGCAGTCCCCCAGGACAGGTAATACTCAATGAGCAGTTCTTC.

The DNA of the CDR3 is TGTGCCAGCAGCCCCCGACCAGGGACGAATCAGCCCCAGCATTTT. Encoded protein: CASSPRPGTNQPQHF. This rearrangement joins TRBV9 to TRBJ1-5, with TRBD1 as a possible D gene (5 bases). V dropped 4 bases and J dropped 4 bases, with 15 bases sitting between them. CDR3 length equals 15 residues. Germline lookup yields CDR1 SGDLS and CDR2 YYNGEE.

CDR3 region: CASSLEVAGHEQFF. The CDR3 nucleotides are TGTGCCAGCAGCTTAGAGGTAGCTGGGCATGAGCAGTTCTTC. The chain links TRBV11-2 to TRBJ2-1; D remains ambiguous. Trimming cost V 0 bases and J 8 bases, with 11 bases left between them. Per germline, CDR1 SGHAT and CDR2 FQNNGV. This CDR3 has 14 residues.

This clonotype showed up just a few times. This chain joins TRBV18 and TRBJ2-7; TRBD1 aligns across 9 bases. J lost 5 bases, V lost 2 bases, and 4 bases had no gene match. The CDR3 runs to 14 residues. Germline lookup yields CDR1 KGHSH and CDR2 LQKENI. The CDR3 spells CASSPTRTGDEQYF. CDR3 coding DNA: TGTGCCAGCTCACCAACTAGGACAGGGGACGAGCAGTACTTC.

In this sample, this clonotype turned up a few times. The gene calls are TRBV10-3 and TRBJ2-5; TRBD2 matches 13 bases. In germline, CDR1 is ENHRY, CDR2 SYGVKD. This CDR3 region has 16 residues. V shed 3 bases and J 4 bases; nucleotides not matched to a gene: 5. CDR3 in DNA: TGTGCCATCAGTGATCGGACTAGCGGGGGAGGAGAGACCCAGTACTTC. This encodes CAISDRTSGGGETQYF.